This T cell receptor (beta chain) was profiled in a study of CD8 T cells in ankylosing spondylitis (dated by TCRdb to about 2017). Some background on the complete study: The study set out to find disease-linked TCR variants by profiling T cell receptor beta repertoires in ankylosing spondylitis patients and healthy donors. Peripheral blood was sampled, and synovial fluid was also collected from ankylosing spondylitis patients. In total, the full study cohort was made up of roughly 100 healthy donors and 25 or so ankylosing spondylitis patients.

Sequenced using an Illumina HiSeq 2500. Quantitative 5'-RACE with molecular barcodes was used to prepare TCR beta libraries. Turning to the authors' computational methods: A new computational method, built on a probabilistic model of VDJ rearrangement, was used to identify disease-linked TCR variants. TCRdb took the public reads, trimmed them with fastp at Q25, ran MiXCR for clone calling and kept in-frame beta chains. Duplicate CDR3 protein sequences are folded into a single record with the most common DNA and genes. TCRdb, not the authors, supplied the V and J calls. This sample holds about 140,000 distinct CDR3 sequences; 7% to 9% were observed only once. 7.3% of the sample is held by the ten biggest clonotypes. For each ankylosing spondylitis patient, the synovial fluid sample was matched to a blood sample from that same patient. This clonotype was counted ten times or more. The antigen it binds to is not known. Within one base of it there is no much larger clone, and no base qualities were kept.

Relative to germline, V is 4 bases shorter and J is 2 bases shorter, with 12 bases between their ends. From a lookup of the germline V gene, CDR1 and CDR2 are SGHRS and YFSETQ. Inclusive of the bounding cysteine and phenylalanine, the CDR3 is 14 residues long. CDR3 DNA is the only sequence kept; it has 42 bases, read in frame from the first base. The investigation overall reported the following: The disease-linked clones were reported as significantly enriched in matched synovial fluid samples from ankylosing spondylitis patients. Some of the motif variants had been reported before in the synovial fluid and blood of reactive arthritis patients, a finding that suggests common disease-initiation mechanisms. Blood from ankylosing spondylitis patients appeared to be characterized by a TCR beta motif composed of under 10 highly homologous amino acid variants. The disease-linked clones showed a CD8+ phenotype and occurred at relatively low frequencies in peripheral blood.

Source material: synovial fluid, either unsorted or a sorted T cell fraction (not recorded which). The V gene is TRBV5-1 and the J gene is TRBJ1-2, with TRBD1 as a weak D call on 5 bases. The sequence was collected from a male donor with ankylosing spondylitis. The nucleotide sequence is given as TGCGCCAGCAGCGTAGAGGGGCGAAACTATGGCTACACCTTC. Translated, it gives CASSVEGRNYGYTF.